This TCR beta chain stems from a study of blood T cell repertoires in COVID-19. Study at large: COVID-19 samples, acute and convalescent, were from the United States, Italy and Spain. In each case, the material was cDNA or gDNA derived from T cells, B-cell-depleted T cells, or PBMCs.

Germline assignment: CDR1 SGDLS and CDR2 YYNGEE. This CDR3 contains 14 residues. The V and J ends lost 4 bases and 3 bases, in that order; junction bases with no gene match: 1. This clone occurred a few times. As handled by the study authors: Cell counts per sample came from amplifying reference gene primers. Sequenced by immunoSEQ multiplex PCR; TCRdb stores in-frame clones only, minus some. The V and J calls and the clone size are those of that table, but D and trimming were determined from the DNA. This sample carries 15,000 to 20,000 clones, 65% to 85% of them seen once, and the ten largest clones take around 13%.

The V call is TRBV9, the J call TRBJ2-2, with 9 bases matching TRBD1. The TCR sequence derives from a man between 35 and 55 years old with active or convalescent COVID-19. Sequencing was done on a sample of peripheral blood. In DNA, the CDR3 is TGTGCCAGCAGCTGGACAGGGGACACCGGGGAGCTGTTTTTT. Amino acid sequence: CASSWTGDTGELFF.